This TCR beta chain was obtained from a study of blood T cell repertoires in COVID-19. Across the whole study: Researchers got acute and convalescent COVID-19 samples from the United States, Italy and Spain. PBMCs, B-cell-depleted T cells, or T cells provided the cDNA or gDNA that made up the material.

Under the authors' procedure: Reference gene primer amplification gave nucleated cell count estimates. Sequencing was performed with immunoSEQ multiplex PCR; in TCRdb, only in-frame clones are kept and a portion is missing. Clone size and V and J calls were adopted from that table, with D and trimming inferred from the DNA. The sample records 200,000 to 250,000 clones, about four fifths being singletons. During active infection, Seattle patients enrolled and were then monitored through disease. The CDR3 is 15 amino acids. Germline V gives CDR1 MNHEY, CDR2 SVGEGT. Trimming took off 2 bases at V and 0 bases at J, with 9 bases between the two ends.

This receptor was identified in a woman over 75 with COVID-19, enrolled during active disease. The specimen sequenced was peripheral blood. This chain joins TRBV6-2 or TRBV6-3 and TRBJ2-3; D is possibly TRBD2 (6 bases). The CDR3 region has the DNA TGTGCCAGCAGTTACCTAGGGACTAGCACAGATACGCAGTATTTT. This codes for CASSYLGTSTDTQYF.